This TCR beta chain was observed in a study of regulatory T cells in long-lasting Graves disease (dated by TCRdb to about 2021). About the investigation overall: Antithyroid drugs had been taken for less than 3 months by newly diagnosed Graves' disease patients. Persistent Graves' disease patients were compared with newly diagnosed Graves' disease patients by peripheral blood TCR sequencing and RNA sequencing. The study took place in China and was registered as a clinical trial. TCR sequencing covered 13 persistent and around 20 newly diagnosed Graves' disease patients, about 35 samples in total.

Library creation used multiplex PCR. Sequencing used an Illumina HiSeq 4000. To build TCR beta libraries, CDR3 regions were amplified by Arm-PCR using iRepertoire HTBI primers. Before sequencing, the PCR products underwent gel purification. In the source study's methods: A total of fewer than 65 TRBV and approximately 15 TRBJ segments were identified across samples and were used for gene usage analysis of CDR3 amino acid clonotypes. COPE and FqMerger were used to merge filtered high-quality paired reads into contigs. BLAST was used to align contigs to the IMGT TRBV, TRBD and TRBJ reference genes, and CDR3 was defined following IMGT. Clonotypes above 0.1% frequency were classified as highly expanded clones. Repertoire diversity was measured by Shannon entropy, and V-J evenness by the Gini coefficient. Clonotypes shared by more than one individual were considered public. TCRdb reprocessing: public reads trimmed at Q25 with fastp, clones called with MiXCR, in-frame beta chains kept. Entries are consolidated by CDR3 protein sequence, retaining the most common genes and DNA. The V and J calls shown here were made by TCRdb, not taken from the authors' results. A total of 530,000 or so distinct CDR3 sequences appear in this sample, 13% of them only once. The ten largest make up over 7.5% of the sample.

Turning to this clonotype: Its antigen is not yet known. Per-base qualities were not stored, and no clone one base away is much larger.

Unmatched junction bases come to 7, with V trimmed by 5 bases and J by 7 bases. Reading the germline V gene gives CDR1 LGHNA and CDR2 YNFKEQ. Spanning cysteine to phenylalanine, the CDR3 consists of 14 amino acids. The CDR3 DNA has 42 bases and is translated from base 1. This specimen's time point label, interpreted: newly diagnosed GD, antithyroid drugs for less than 3 months. RNA was extracted from PBMCs in TRIzol for both TCR sequencing and RNA sequencing. The diagnosis of Graves' disease followed American Thyroid Association guidelines. Patients for the study were recruited at an endocrinology department in Xi'an, China. From each patient, about 9 milliliters of peripheral blood was collected into an EDTA anticoagulant tube. Ficoll Paque Plus density gradient separation was used to isolate PBMCs, and no additional T cell sorting was done. RNA quality was checked with an Agilent 2100 Bioanalyzer and agarose gel, and concentration with a NanoDrop 2000.

What the authors observed across the whole study: Persistent disease showed preferential use of TRBV28, TRBJ1-2 and TRBJ2-5, whereas newly diagnosed disease favored TRBV20-1 and TRBJ2-1. Patients with persistent disease shared more public clonotypes (about 2,900) than newly diagnosed patients did (approximately 970). The authors acknowledged the small sample size as a limitation that may reduce accuracy. Because the primary lesion, thyroid tissue, could not be accessed, the study looked at peripheral blood alone. Compared with newly diagnosed patients, patients with persistent Graves' disease had lower TCR Shannon entropy and fewer highly expanded clones, which suggests clonal expansion. Only the TCR beta chain was sequenced and analyzed.

These data also formed part of another study, on T cells in Graves' hyperthyroidism and ophthalmopathy. Drawing on the second study: A patient counted as having stable Graves' hyperthyroidism if no progression to ophthalmopathy occurred over 18 months of follow-up. The hyperthyroidism patients were between 18 and 65 years old and newly diagnosed, with a disease duration of less than 2 months. Exclusion was applied to patients with uncontrolled infections, other autoimmune diseases, pregnancy or lactation. Diagnoses were established on the basis of clinical symptoms, serum thyroxine and TRAb, thyroid ultrasound, and orbital computed tomography. The TCR CDR3 was subjected to a first round of RT-PCR using the HTBI primer set and the Qiagen OneStep RT-PCR kit. Most expanded thyroid clonotypes (frequency above 0.001) were also detected in blood, a finding suggesting that blood repertoires may reflect thyroid immune responses. In cross-validation, a model built on a 13 V-J signature told ophthalmopathy apart from stable hyperthyroidism with approximately 90% sensitivity and 81% to 82% specificity, and in testing the same model reached 80%/75%. In validation, the model predicted progression to ophthalmopathy with about 71% sensitivity and over 72% specificity, a median of around six months before onset. A discovery cohort of 95 to 100 patients, approximately 45 with Graves' ophthalmopathy and about 60 with stable Graves' hyperthyroidism, was used to find distinguishing TCR V-J signatures. Whether ophthalmopathy could be predicted prospectively was tested in an independent validation cohort made up of 18 to 20 hyperthyroidism patients plus 17 patients who later progressed to ophthalmopathy. The roughly 100 discovery patients were randomly divided into training and test sets at a 7:3 ratio. The study also compared thyroid tissue and blood T-cell repertoires from five or six Graves' hyperthyroidism patients. Once sampling was done, hyperthyroidism patients were given methimazole at a starting dose of 30 mg daily, whereas ophthalmopathy patients were given high-dose intravenous methylprednisolone. Libraries were constructed in a second round of multiplex PCR, after which size selection and purification were performed. Libraries were sequenced paired-end with 100 bp reads on an Illumina HiSeq2000. SOAPnuke was used to process the raw data, throwing out any read that contained adapters or uncalled bases, had a mean Phred below 15, or lacked an exact constant-primer or identifier match. COPE v1.2.5 was used to merge the high-quality paired reads, and each unique nucleotide sequence was defined as a clonotype. MiTCR v1.1 was used to align the clonotypes against IMGT TRBV, TRBD and TRBJ reference segments. Analysis was restricted to V-J combinations with a frequency above 0.0001, which covered 98% to 99.2% of repertoires. A TCS score was defined as the ratio of F50 (clonal expansion) to E x V (chaos), with BLOSUM62-based TCRdist applied between CDR3 peptides within each V-J. Welch's t-statistics and random forest reduced 514 V-J features to some 14, which were used in a naive Bayes classifier (R e1071). Sample size was not statistically predetermined, and blinding of investigators to group allocation was not performed. The paper describes TCR Vbeta CDR3 sequencing of 140 or so peripheral blood samples, made up of around 41 ophthalmopathy patients, roughly 75 hyperthyroidism patients and 17 progressor patients.

The TCR comes from a man younger than 40 with Graves disease. Donor details come from another sample of the same person, matched by shared clones. The source was peripheral blood mononuclear cells (PBMCs), collected at new diagnosis, from a patient treated with antithyroid drugs. The chain is encoded by TRBV4-2 joined to TRBJ2-1, with 8 central nucleotides matching TRBD2. This receptor has the CDR3 CASSSRLAQNEQFF. The bases read TGTGCCAGCAGCTCCCGACTAGCGCAGAATGAGCAGTTCTTC.